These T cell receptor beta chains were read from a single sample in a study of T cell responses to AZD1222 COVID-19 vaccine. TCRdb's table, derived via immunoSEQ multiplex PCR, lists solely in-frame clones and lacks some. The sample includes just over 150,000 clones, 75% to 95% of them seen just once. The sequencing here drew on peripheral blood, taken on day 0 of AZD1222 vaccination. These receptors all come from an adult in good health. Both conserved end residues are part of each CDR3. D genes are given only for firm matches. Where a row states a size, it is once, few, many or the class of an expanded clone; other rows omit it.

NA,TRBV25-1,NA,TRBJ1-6,CASSEEMGGARSPLHF,TGTGCCAGCAGTGAAGAGATGGGGGGGGCTCGATCACCCCTCCACTTT
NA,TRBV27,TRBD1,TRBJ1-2,CASSSLTGIYGYTF,TGTGCCAGCAGTTCCCTGACAGGGATTTATGGCTACACCTTC
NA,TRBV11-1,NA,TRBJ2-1,CASSFSGEQFF,TGTGCCAGCAGCTTTAGCGGTGAGCAGTTCTTC
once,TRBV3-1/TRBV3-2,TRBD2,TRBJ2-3,CASSQVSSGPDTQYF,TGTGCCAGCAGCCAAGTATCTAGCGGGCCAGATACGCAGTATTTT
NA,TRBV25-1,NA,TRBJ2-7,CASSESGAIGEQYF,TGTGCCAGCAGTGAGTCAGGGGCAATAGGCGAGCAGTACTTC
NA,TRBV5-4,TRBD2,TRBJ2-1,CASSGSGSTKNEQFF,TGTGCCAGCAGCGGTAGCGGGTCGACGAAGAATGAGCAGTTCTTC
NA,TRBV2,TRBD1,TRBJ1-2,CASSEARQGADYGYTF,TGTGCCAGCAGTGAAGCGCGGCAGGGGGCAGACTATGGCTACACCTTC
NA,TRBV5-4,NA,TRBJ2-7,CASSQDLNSYEQYF,TGTGCCAGCAGCCAAGATTTGAATTCTTACGAGCAGTACTTC
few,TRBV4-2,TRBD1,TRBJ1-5,CASSPGTDNQPQHF,TGTGCCAGCAGTCCCGGGACAGATAATCAGCCCCAGCATTTT
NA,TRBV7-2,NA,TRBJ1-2,CASSLGRQVDGYTF,TGTGCCAGCAGCTTAGGGAGACAGGTTGATGGCTACACCTTC
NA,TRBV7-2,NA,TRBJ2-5,CASSLALQGVRAQYF,TGTGCCAGCAGCTTAGCCCTCCAAGGGGTAAGGGCCCAGTACTTC
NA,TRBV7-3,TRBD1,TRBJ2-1,CASSLGDRAYNEQFF,TGTGCCAGCAGCTTAGGGGACAGGGCTTACAATGAGCAGTTCTTC
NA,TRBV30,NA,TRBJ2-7,CAWIRTKTYEQYF,TGTGCCTGGATTAGGACGAAGACCTACGAGCAGTACTTC
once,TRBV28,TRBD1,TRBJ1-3,CASSFSTGGGGNTIYF,TGTGCCAGCAGTTTTTCTACAGGGGGCGGCGGAAACACCATATATTTT
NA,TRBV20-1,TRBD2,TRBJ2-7,CSASPSGRVGYEQYF,TGCAGTGCTAGTCCTAGCGGGAGGGTAGGTTACGAGCAGTACTTC
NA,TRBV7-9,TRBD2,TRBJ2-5,CASGIGGRETQYF,TGTGCCAGCGGGATCGGGGGGAGAGAGACCCAGTACTTC
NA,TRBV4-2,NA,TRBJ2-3,CASSQDKLRLLGATDTQYF,TGTGCCAGCAGCCAAGATAAGTTACGGCTCCTCGGGGCCACAGATACGCAGTATTTT
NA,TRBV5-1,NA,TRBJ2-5,CASSLAGILNQETQYF,TGCGCCAGCAGCTTGGCGGGTATACTCAACCAAGAGACCCAGTACTTC
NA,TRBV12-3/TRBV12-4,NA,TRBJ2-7,CASSSGLNYEQYF,TGTGCCAGCAGTTCGGGACTCAATTACGAGCAGTACTTC
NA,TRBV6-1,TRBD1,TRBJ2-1,CASSAQLGQGGDEQFF,TGTGCCAGCAGTGCCCAACTAGGACAGGGGGGTGATGAGCAGTTCTTC